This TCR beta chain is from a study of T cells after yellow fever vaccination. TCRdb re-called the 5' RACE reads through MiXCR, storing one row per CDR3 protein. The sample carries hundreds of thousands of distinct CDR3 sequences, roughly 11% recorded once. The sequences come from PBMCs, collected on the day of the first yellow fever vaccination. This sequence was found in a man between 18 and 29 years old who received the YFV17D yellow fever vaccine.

For the CDR3, the DNA is TGCGCCAGCAGCCAGGCAACAACAGGGGGCCAGACCCAGTACTTC. Translated: CASSQATTGGQTQYF. V and J are TRBV4-1 and TRBJ2-5, with TRBD1 matching 9 bases. V was clipped by 3 bases and J by 6 bases; unmatched bases: 8. The CDR3 has 15 amino acids. Germline-derived CDR1 and CDR2 are MGHRA and YSYEKL.